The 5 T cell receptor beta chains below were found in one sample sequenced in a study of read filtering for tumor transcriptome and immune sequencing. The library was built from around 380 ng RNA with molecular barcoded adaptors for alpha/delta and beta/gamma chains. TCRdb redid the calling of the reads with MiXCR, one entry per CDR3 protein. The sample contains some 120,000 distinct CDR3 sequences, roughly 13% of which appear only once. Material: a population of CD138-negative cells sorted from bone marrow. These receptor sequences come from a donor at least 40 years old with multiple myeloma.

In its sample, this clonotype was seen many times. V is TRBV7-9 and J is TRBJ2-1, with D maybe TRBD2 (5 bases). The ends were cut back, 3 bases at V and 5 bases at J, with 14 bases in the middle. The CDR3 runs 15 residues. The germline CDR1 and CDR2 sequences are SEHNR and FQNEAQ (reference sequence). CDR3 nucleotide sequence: TGTGCCAGCAGCTTCGGCGGGCCCTCTAACAATGAGCAGTTCTTC. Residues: CASSFGGPSNNEQFF.

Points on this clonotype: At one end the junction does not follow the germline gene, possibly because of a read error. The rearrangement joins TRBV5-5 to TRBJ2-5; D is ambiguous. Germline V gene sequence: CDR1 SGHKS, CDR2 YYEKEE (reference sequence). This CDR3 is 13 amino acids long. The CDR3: CASSLHTPETQHF. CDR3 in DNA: TGTGCCAGCAGCTTGCACACACCGGAGACCCAGCACTTC.

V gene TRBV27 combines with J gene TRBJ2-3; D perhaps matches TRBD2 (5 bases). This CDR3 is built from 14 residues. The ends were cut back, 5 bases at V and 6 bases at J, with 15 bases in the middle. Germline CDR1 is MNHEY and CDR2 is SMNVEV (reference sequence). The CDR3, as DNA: TGTGCCAGCAGTCCTCTCGACGGGAAGGATACGCAGTATTTT. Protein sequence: CASSPLDGKDTQYF.

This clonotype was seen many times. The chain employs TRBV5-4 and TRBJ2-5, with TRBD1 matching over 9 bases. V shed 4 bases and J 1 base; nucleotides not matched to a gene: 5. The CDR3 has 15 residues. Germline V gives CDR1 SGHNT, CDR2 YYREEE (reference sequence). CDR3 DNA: TGTGCCAGCAGCAGGACAGGGGCCTCCCAAGAGACCCAGTACTTC. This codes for CASSRTGASQETQYF.

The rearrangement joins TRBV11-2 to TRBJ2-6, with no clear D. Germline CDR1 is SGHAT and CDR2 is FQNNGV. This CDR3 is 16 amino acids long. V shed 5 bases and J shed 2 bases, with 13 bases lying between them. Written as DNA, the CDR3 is TGTGCCAGCAGCAAATTCCCCCCCCCTGGGGCCAACGTCCTGACTTTC. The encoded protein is CASSKFPPPGANVLTF.